These 12 T cell receptor beta chains originate from one sample sequenced in a study of OX40 agonist ivuxolimab in advanced cancers. Here immunoSEQ multiplex PCR was the method, and the copy in TCRdb shows in-frame clones only, minus some. The profile shows about 15,000 clones, roughly 92% of them singletons. This specimen was CD4+ or CD8+ T cells sorted from blood, taken in a trial of the OX40 agonist ivuxolimab. All receptors come from an adult with an advanced solid tumor such as melanoma, head and neck, liver or kidney cancer.

V and J are TRBV28 and TRBJ2-3; 7 positions match TRBD1. The length of the CDR3 is 17 residues. Germline V lookup: CDR1 MDHEN, CDR2 SYDVKM. Trimming cost V 2 bases and J 4 bases; bases outside gene matches: 12. CDR3 in DNA: TGTGCCAGCAGTTTACTACCGGGACAGCTAATTGCAGATACGCAGTATTTT. Amino acid sequence: CASSLLPGQLIADTQYF.

The genes are TRBV6-1 and TRBJ1-5; 12 bases fit TRBD1. V lost 3 bases and J lost 8; bases outside the gene matches: 17. CDR3 length: 19 amino acids. Germline CDR1 and CDR2: MNHNS and SASEGT. CDR3 residues: CASSDTPSSGTGGLKPQHF. CDR3 nucleotides: TGTGCCAGCAGTGACACCCCCTCTTCCGGGACAGGGGGCTTGAAGCCCCAGCATTTT.

V usage is TRBV9 and J usage is TRBJ2-3; 8 nucleotides align to TRBD1. Trimming cost V 2 bases and J 2 bases; bases outside gene matches: 4. The germline CDR1 and CDR2 sequences are SGDLS and YYNGEE. The CDR3 totals 15 residues. CDR3 residues: CASSVPGGSTDTQYF. CDR3 coding DNA: TGTGCCAGCAGCGTCCCAGGGGGCTCCACAGATACGCAGTATTTT.

The rearrangement links TRBV4-1 to TRBJ2-7, with D maybe TRBD1 (5 bases). The V end lost 5 bases, the J end lost 2 bases, and 7 bases lay between the germline ends. CDR1 MGHRA and CDR2 YSYEKL come from the germline V gene. The CDR3 covers 12 residues. As DNA, the CDR3 is TGCGCCAGCAGCGGGGCGGCCTACGAGCAGTACTTC. Translating gives CASSGAAYEQYF.

The gene calls are TRBV19 and TRBJ1-3; no clear D gene. V was cut by 2 bases and J by 0 bases, with 5 bases left in between. CDR3 length: 14 amino acids. The germline V gene has CDR1 LNHDA and CDR2 SQIVND (reference sequence). CDR3 nucleotides: TGTGCCAGTAGTATAACCAGCTCTGGAAACACCATATATTTT. It encodes CASSITSSGNTIYF. Full variable domain (missing parts from reference TRBV19 and TRBJ1-3): DGGITQSPKYLFRKEGQNVTLSCEQNLNHDAMYWYRQDPGQGLRLIYYSQIVNDFQKGDIAEGYSVSREKKESFPLTVTSAQKNPTAFYLCASSITSSGNTIYFGEGSWLTVV.

The rearrangement uses TRBV27 and TRBJ2-3, with D unresolved. V lost 5 bases, J lost 6 bases, and 15 bases lay in between. The V gene's germline CDR1 is MNHEY and CDR2 SMNVEV (reference sequence). CDR3 size: 14 residues. The CDR3 protein is CASSHPALADTQYF. In DNA form, the CDR3 reads TGTGCCAGCAGTCACCCAGCCCTCGCGGATACGCAGTATTTT.

This clone showed up just once. J is TRBJ2-7 and V is TRBV19; 7 positions match TRBD1. CDR1 is LNHDA, CDR2 SQIVND, per germline (reference sequence). The length of the CDR3 is 13 residues. V shed 5 bases and J 4 bases; nucleotides not matched to a gene: 5. The CDR3 sequence: CASSPTGVYEQYF. The CDR3 DNA sequence: TGTGCCAGTAGTCCTACAGGGGTGTACGAGCAGTACTTC.

The rearrangement joins TRBV5-6 to TRBJ2-2; no firm D call. The CDR3 sequence is 13 residues long. Germline CDR1 is SGHDT and CDR2 is YYEEEE. Trimming stripped 3 bases from V and 4 bases from J, with 7 bases between. The CDR3 sequence: CASSSWTTGELFF. The CDR3 region has the DNA TGTGCCAGCAGCTCTTGGACCACCGGGGAGCTGTTTTTT.

The V call is TRBV18, the J call TRBJ1-1, with D unclear. This CDR3 comprises 14 residues. V lost 0 bases to trimming and J lost 6 bases, with 11 bases between them. Germline values: CDR1 KGHSH, CDR2 LQKENI. The CDR3 nucleotides read TGTGCCAGCTCACCACCGGGTGAGGGTGCTGAAGCTTTCTTT. This translates into CASSPPGEGAEAFF.

This sequence joins TRBV9 and TRBJ2-1, with 8 bases that match TRBD2. Germline CDR1 SGDLS, CDR2 YYNGEE. V lost 4 bases to trimming and J lost 1 base; unmatched junction nucleotides: 16. The CDR3 is 19 residues long. CDR3 region: CASSHRSGEGHLSYNEQFF. The CDR3 DNA sequence: TGTGCCAGCAGCCATCGTAGCGGGGAGGGCCACCTTTCCTACAATGAGCAGTTCTTC.

The chain couples TRBV18 to TRBJ2-7, with a possible D match to TRBD1 (7 bases). The CDR3 is 14 amino acids. The V gene lost 6 bases and the J gene lost 1 base, with 13 bases spanning the gap. Germline V gene sequence: CDR1 KGHSH, CDR2 LQKENI. CDR3 sequence reads: CASSPAGGSYEQYF. CDR3 in DNA: TGTGCCAGCTCTCCCGCAGGGGGGTCCTACGAGCAGTACTTC.

The rearrangement uses TRBV19 and TRBJ1-2; unclear D gene. V was shortened by 1 base and J by 0 bases, with 9 bases between the two germline ends. The germline gives CDR1 LNHDA, CDR2 SQIVND (reference sequence). The CDR3 length is 15 residues. The CDR3 sequence is CASSIGHSANYGYTF. The CDR3 bases are TGTGCCAGTAGTATAGGCCACAGTGCTAACTATGGCTACACCTTC.